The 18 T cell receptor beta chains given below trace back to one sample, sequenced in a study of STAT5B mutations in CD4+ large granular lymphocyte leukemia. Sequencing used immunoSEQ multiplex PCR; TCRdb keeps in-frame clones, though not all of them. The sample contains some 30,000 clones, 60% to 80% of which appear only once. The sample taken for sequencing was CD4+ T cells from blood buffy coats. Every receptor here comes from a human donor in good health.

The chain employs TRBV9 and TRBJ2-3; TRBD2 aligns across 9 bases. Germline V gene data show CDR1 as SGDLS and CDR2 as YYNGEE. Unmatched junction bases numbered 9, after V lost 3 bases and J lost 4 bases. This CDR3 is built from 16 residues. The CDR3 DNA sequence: TGTGCCAGCAGCGATACAGCGGGGGGCACGGCAGATACGCAGTATTTT. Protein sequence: CASSDTAGGTADTQYF.

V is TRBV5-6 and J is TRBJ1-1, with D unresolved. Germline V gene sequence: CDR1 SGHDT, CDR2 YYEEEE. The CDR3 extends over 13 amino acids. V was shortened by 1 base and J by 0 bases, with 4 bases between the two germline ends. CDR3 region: CASSLLVNTEAFF. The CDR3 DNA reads TGTGCCAGCAGCTTGTTAGTGAACACTGAAGCTTTCTTT. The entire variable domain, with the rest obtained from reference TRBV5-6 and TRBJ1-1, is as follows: DAGVTQSPTHLIKTRGQQVTLRCSPKSGHDTVSWYQQALGQGPQFIFQYYEEEERQRGNFPDRFSGHQFPNYSSELNVNALLLGDSALYLCASSLLVNTEAFFGQGTRLTVV.

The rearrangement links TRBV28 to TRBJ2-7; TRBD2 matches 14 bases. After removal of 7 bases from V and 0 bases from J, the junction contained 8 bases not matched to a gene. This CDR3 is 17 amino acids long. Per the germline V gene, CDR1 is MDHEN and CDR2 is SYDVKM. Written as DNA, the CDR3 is TGTGCCAGCAACCCAGGACTAGCGGGGGGTAGCTCCTACGAGCAGTACTTC. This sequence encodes CASNPGLAGGSSYEQYF.

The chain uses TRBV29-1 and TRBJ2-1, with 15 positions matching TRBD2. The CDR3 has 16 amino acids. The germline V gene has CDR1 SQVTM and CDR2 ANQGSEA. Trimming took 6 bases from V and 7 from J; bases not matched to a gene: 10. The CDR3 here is CSVAGLAGGPSNEQFF. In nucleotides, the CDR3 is TGCAGCGTCGCCGGACTAGCGGGGGGGCCGAGTAATGAGCAGTTCTTC.

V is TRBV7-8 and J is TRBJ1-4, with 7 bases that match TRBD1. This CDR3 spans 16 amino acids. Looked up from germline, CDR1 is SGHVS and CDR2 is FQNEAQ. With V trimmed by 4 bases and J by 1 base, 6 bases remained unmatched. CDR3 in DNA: TGTGCCAGCAGCTGGAGACAGGGCGGAACTAATGAAAAACTGTTTTTT. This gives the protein CASSWRQGGTNEKLFF.

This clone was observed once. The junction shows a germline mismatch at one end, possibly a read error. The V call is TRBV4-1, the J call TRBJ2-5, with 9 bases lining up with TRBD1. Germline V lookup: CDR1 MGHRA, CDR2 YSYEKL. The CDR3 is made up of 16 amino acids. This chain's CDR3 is CAGSQETTGGKETQYF. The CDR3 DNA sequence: TGCGCCGGCAGCCAAGAAACGACAGGGGGAAAAGAGACCCAGTACTTC.

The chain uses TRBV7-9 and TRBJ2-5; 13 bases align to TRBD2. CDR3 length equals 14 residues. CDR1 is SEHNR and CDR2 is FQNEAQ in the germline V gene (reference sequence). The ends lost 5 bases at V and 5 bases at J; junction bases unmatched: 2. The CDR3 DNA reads TGTGCCAGCAGCGGACTAGCGGGGGTTGAGACCCAGTACTTC. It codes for CASSGLAGVETQYF.

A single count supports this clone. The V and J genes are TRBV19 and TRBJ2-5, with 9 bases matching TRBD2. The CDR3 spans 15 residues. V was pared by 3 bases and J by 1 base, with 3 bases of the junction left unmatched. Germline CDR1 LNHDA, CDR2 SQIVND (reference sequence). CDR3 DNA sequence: TGTGCCAGTAGTATTCGCGGGGGGGTCCAAGAGACCCAGTACTTC. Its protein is CASSIRGGVQETQYF.

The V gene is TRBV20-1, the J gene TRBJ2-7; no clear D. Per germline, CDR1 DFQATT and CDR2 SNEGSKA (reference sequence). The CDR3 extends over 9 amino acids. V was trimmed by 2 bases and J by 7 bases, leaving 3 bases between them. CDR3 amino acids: CSARQEQYF. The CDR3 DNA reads TGCAGTGCTAGACAGGAGCAGTACTTC.

CDR3 residues: CASSAYGGNTLGGEQFF. For the CDR3, the DNA is TGTGCCAGCAGCGCATACGGAGGGAACACACTAGGGGGTGAGCAGTTCTTC. The chain employs TRBV11-3 and TRBJ2-1; D is perhaps TRBD1 or TRBD2 (6 bases each). V lost 5 bases, J lost 9 bases, and 26 bases lay in between. Germline-derived CDR1 and CDR2 are SGHNT and YENEEA. The CDR3 contains 17 residues.

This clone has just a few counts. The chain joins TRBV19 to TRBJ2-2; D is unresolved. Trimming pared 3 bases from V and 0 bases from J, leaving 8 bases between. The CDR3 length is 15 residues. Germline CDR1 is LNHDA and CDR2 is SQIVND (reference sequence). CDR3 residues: CASSIPGANTGELFF. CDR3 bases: TGTGCCAGTAGTATCCCAGGCGCGAACACCGGGGAGCTGTTTTTT.

As DNA, the CDR3 is TGTGCCAGCTCACCCTCGACAGGAGCGAACACTGAAGCTTTCTTT. Translated, it gives CASSPSTGANTEAFF. V is TRBV18 and J is TRBJ1-1, with D maybe TRBD1 (6 bases). Germline CDR1 and CDR2: KGHSH and LQKENI. The V end lost 3 bases, the J end lost 1 base, and 12 bases lay between the germline ends. The CDR3 is made up of 15 amino acids.

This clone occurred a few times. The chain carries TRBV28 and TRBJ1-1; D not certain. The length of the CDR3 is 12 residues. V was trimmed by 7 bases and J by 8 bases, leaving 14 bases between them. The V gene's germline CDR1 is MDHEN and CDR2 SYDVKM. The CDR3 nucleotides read TGTGCCAGCACTTCAACCCGCAGCGAAGCTTTCTTT. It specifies CASTSTRSEAFF.

CDR3 sequence reads: CASSSSTGGSGELFF. The CDR3 DNA reads TGCGCCAGCAGCTCCTCGACAGGGGGGTCCGGGGAGCTGTTTTTT. The genes are TRBV5-1 and TRBJ2-2, with TRBD1 identical over 9 bases. The CDR3 extends over 15 amino acids. V was clipped by 3 bases and J by 6 bases; unmatched bases: 6. Germline lookup yields CDR1 SGHRS and CDR2 YFSETQ.

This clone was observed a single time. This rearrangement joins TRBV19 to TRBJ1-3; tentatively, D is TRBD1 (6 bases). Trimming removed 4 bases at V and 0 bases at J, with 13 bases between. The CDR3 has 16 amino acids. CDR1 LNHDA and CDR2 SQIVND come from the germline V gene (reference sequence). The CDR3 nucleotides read TGTGCCAGTAGTAAAACGACAGGACGCTCTGGAAACACCATATATTTT. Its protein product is CASSKTTGRSGNTIYF.

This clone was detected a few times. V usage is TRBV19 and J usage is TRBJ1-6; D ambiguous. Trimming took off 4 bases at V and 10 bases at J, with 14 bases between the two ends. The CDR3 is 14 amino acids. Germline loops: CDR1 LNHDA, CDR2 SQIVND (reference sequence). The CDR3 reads CASSTGPLGSPLHF. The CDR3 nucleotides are TGTGCCAGTAGTACAGGACCCTTAGGGTCACCCCTCCACTTT. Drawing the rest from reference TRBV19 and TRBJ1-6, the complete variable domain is DGGITQSPKYLFRKEGQNVTLSCEQNLNHDAMYWYRQDPGQGLRLIYYSQIVNDFQKGDIAEGYSVSREKKESFPLTVTSAQKNPTAFYLCASSTGPLGSPLHFGNGTRLTVT.

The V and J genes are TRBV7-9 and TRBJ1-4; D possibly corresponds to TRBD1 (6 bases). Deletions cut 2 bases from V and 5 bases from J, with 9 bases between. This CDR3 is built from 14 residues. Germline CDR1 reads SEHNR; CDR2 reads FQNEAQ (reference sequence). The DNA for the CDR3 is TGTGCCAGCAGCTTAATCACAGGGAATGAAAAACTGTTTTTT. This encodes CASSLITGNEKLFF.

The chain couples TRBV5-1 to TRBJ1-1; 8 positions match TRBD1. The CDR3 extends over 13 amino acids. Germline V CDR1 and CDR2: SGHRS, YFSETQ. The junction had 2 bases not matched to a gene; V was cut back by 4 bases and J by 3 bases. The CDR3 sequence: CASSMTGDTEAFF. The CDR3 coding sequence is TGCGCCAGCAGCATGACAGGGGACACTGAAGCTTTCTTT.